A single sample is the source of the 27 T cell receptor beta chains below, sequenced in a study of pediatric ulcerative colitis. The protocol was immunoSEQ multiplex PCR, while the TCRdb copy is restricted to in-frame clones and leaves out a portion. Found here are tens of thousands of clones, 71% of them singletons; the top ten hold about 16%. One to two pinch biopsies were taken from the rectum during colonoscopy. Source material: gut tissue. The receptors stem from a boy under 18 with severe ulcerative colitis.

The chain links TRBV9 to TRBJ2-7; TRBD2 might be the D (5 bases). Germline V gene data show CDR1 as SGDLS and CDR2 as YYNGEE. V shed 4 bases and J shed 7 bases, with 18 bases lying between them. The CDR3 covers 14 residues. CDR3 loop: CASSPPGWSGEQYF. CDR3 nucleotide sequence: TGTGCCAGCAGCCCCCCGGGTTGGTCGGGGGAGCAGTACTTC.

V and J are TRBV6-1 and TRBJ2-7; no clear D. The V gene lost 6 bases and the J gene lost 0 bases, with 15 bases spanning the gap. The CDR3 is made up of 15 amino acids. Germline CDR1 and CDR2: MNHNS and SASEGT. This chain's CDR3 is CASRHLGPSSYEQYF. DNA of the CDR3: TGTGCCAGCAGGCACCTCGGACCGAGCTCCTACGAGCAGTACTTC.

The J gene is TRBJ2-1, the V gene TRBV2; no clear D. Deletions cut 3 bases from V and 0 bases from J, with 3 bases between. CDR3 length: 13 residues. The germline gives CDR1 SNHLY, CDR2 FYNNEI. CDR3 amino acids: CASSDGSYNEQFF. The CDR3 DNA sequence: TGTGCCAGCAGTGACGGCTCCTACAATGAGCAGTTCTTC. The full variable domain, rest sourced from reference TRBV2 and TRBJ2-1, is EPEVTQTPSHQVTQMGQEVILRCVPISNHLYFYWYRQILGQKVEFLVSFYNNEISEKSEIFDDQFSVERPDGSNFTLKIRSTKLEDSAMYFCASSDGSYNEQFFGPGTRLTVL.

This clone was seen only a few times. The V call is TRBV7-8, the J call TRBJ1-2, with TRBD1 matching 7 bases. Trimming removed 0 bases from V and 8 bases from J; junction bases left unmatched: 6. Germline V gives CDR1 SGHVS, CDR2 FQNEAQ. The CDR3 is 14 amino acids. The CDR3 DNA reads as TGTGCCAGCAGCTTAGCGACAGGGAGTCGGGGCTACACCTTC. As protein: CASSLATGSRGYTF.

This chain uses TRBV7-9 with TRBJ2-2; no reliable D call. CDR1 is SEHNR and CDR2 is FQNEAQ in the germline V gene (reference sequence). The CDR3 runs to 13 residues. V lost 2 bases and J lost 7, with 8 bases in between. As DNA, the CDR3 is TGTGCCAGCAGCTTATCCGGATACGGGGAGCTGTTTTTT. Protein product: CASSLSGYGELFF.

This sequence joins TRBV9 and TRBJ2-1; TRBD1 aligns across 7 bases. This CDR3 spans 11 amino acids. The germline CDR1 and CDR2 sequences are SGDLS and YYNGEE. Trimming cost V 4 bases and J 8 bases; bases outside gene matches: 0. The CDR3 protein is CASSQGDEQFF. The CDR3 DNA reads TGTGCCAGCAGCCAGGGGGATGAGCAGTTCTTC.

CDR3 amino acids: CASSFSGTTNEKLFF. Written as DNA, the CDR3 is TGCGCCAGCAGCTTTTCCGGGACAACTAATGAAAAACTGTTTTTT. This rearrangement joins TRBV5-1 to TRBJ1-4; D ambiguous. Germline V gene data show CDR1 as SGHRS and CDR2 as YFSETQ. V was pared by 2 bases and J by 0 bases, with 8 bases between. The CDR3 is made up of 15 amino acids.

V gene TRBV10-3 combines with J gene TRBJ2-7, with 7 bases aligning to TRBD1. The CDR3 has 15 amino acids. CDR1 and CDR2 from the germline V gene are ENHRY and SYGVKD. V dropped 5 bases and J dropped 5; count of bases not matched to a gene: 12. CDR3 in DNA: TGTGCCATCAGTATCCGGGACAGCTCACGGGACGAGCAGTACTTC. The encoded protein is CAISIRDSSRDEQYF.

Points on this clone: The same CDR3 also results from other DNA sequences found in this sample. This sequence joins TRBV29-1 and TRBJ2-7; TRBD2 matches at 7 bases. Germline lookup yields CDR1 SQVTM and CDR2 ANQGSEA. V lost 4 bases to trimming and J lost 1 base; unmatched junction nucleotides: 4. The CDR3 has 13 residues. The CDR3 reads CSVGRLASYEQYF. In nucleotides, the CDR3 is TGCAGCGTTGGCCGACTAGCTTCCTACGAGCAGTACTTC.

The sample holds a few counts of this clone. V is TRBV7-9 and J is TRBJ2-3; D ambiguous. The CDR3 is 15 amino acids. The germline V gene has CDR1 SEHNR and CDR2 FQNEAQ (reference sequence). Trimming took 2 bases from V and 3 from J, leaving 12 bases between them. The CDR3 DNA is TGTGCCAGCAGCTTATCTGTTGGGTGGACAGATACGCAGTATTTT. Residues: CASSLSVGWTDTQYF.

V and J are TRBV9 and TRBJ2-5, with 12 bases lining up with TRBD2. Trimming took 3 bases from V and 2 from J; bases not matched to a gene: 8. Germline CDR1 reads SGDLS; CDR2 reads YYNGEE. This CDR3 is 17 amino acids long. The CDR3 is CASSARTSGANQETQYF. CDR3 nucleotides: TGTGCCAGCAGCGCCAGGACTAGCGGGGCCAATCAAGAGACCCAGTACTTC.

The chain carries TRBV4-1 and TRBJ1-2; 7 positions agree with TRBD1. The V and J ends lost 0 bases and 12 bases, in that order; junction bases with no gene match: 10. This CDR3 is built from 14 residues. Germline loops: CDR1 MGHRA, CDR2 YSYEKL. The CDR3 DNA sequence: TGCGCCAGCAGCCAAGAAAAGGGGGCGTACGGCCACACCTTC. Translated: CASSQEKGAYGHTF.

V is TRBV7-3 and J is TRBJ2-1; 13 bases agree with TRBD2. Germline CDR1 SGHTA, CDR2 FQGTGA. Losses at the gene ends were 5 bases for V and 12 bases for J; bases not matched to a gene: 10. This CDR3 is 15 amino acids long. CDR3 sequence: CASSAGTSGAVRQFF. The CDR3 nucleotides read TGTGCCAGCAGCGCTGGGACTAGCGGGGCCGTAAGGCAGTTCTTC.

The rearrangement links TRBV5-4 to TRBJ2-7; 10 nucleotides line up with TRBD2. The germline V gene has CDR1 SGHNT and CDR2 YYREEE (reference sequence). Trimming took 1 base from V and 6 from J; bases not matched to a gene: 7. This CDR3 region has 15 residues. DNA of the CDR3: TGTGCCAGCAGCTTGAGACTAGCGGGCAGCCTCGAGCAGTACTTC. It codes for CASSLRLAGSLEQYF.

A single count supports this clone. The V and J genes are TRBV2 and TRBJ1-1, with TRBD1 as a possible D gene (5 bases). CDR1 SNHLY and CDR2 FYNNEI come from the germline V gene. The CDR3 runs 12 residues. Trimming shortened V by 8 bases and J by 6 bases, and 13 bases separated the two germline ends. CDR3 region: CASGGSGAEAFF. As DNA, the CDR3 is TGTGCCAGCGGGGGTTCGGGCGCTGAAGCTTTCTTT.

The table lists this clone with a few counts. The DNA for the CDR3 is TGTGCCAGCTCACCACCGGAACAGGGTGTCGGCGCCGGGGAGCTGTTTTTT. Translated: CASSPPEQGVGAGELFF. This sequence joins TRBV18 and TRBJ2-2; perhaps TRBD1 as D (6 bases). The V end lost 0 bases, the J end lost 6 bases, and 17 bases lay between the germline ends. CDR3 length: 17 residues. In germline, CDR1 is KGHSH, CDR2 LQKENI.

This clone has a handful of counts. The chain combines TRBV7-2 with TRBJ1-4; D gene ambiguous. V was trimmed by 5 bases and J by 7 bases, leaving 11 bases between them. The CDR3 contains 13 residues. Per germline, CDR1 SGHTA and CDR2 FQGNSA. In DNA, the CDR3 is TGTGCCAGCAGCAACCGGCAGGCTGAAAAACTGTTTTTT. Translated, it gives CASSNRQAEKLFF.

This clone was detected a few times. The rearrangement joins TRBV19 to TRBJ1-5, with 7 bases aligning to TRBD1. After removal of 5 bases from V and 5 bases from J, the junction contained 6 bases not matched to a gene. The CDR3 consists of 14 residues. Germline V gene sequence: CDR1 LNHDA, CDR2 SQIVND (reference sequence). The CDR3 DNA follows: TGTGCCAGTAGTGTCTTCGACAGGGATCAGCCCCAGCATTTT. Amino acid sequence: CASSVFDRDQPQHF.

The rearrangement joins TRBV6-6 to TRBJ2-1; TRBD2 aligns across 9 bases. Per the germline V gene, CDR1 is MNHNY and CDR2 is SVGAGI (reference sequence). This CDR3 is built from 16 residues. V lost 6 bases to trimming and J lost 8 bases; unmatched junction nucleotides: 14. This chain's CDR3 is CASSLRMAGGVDEQFF. In nucleotides, the CDR3 is TGTGCCAGCAGCCTAAGGATGGCGGGGGGGGTGGATGAGCAGTTCTTC.

This clone was seen only a few times. In DNA form, the CDR3 reads TGTGCCTGGCGTTGGACTAGCGGGGGGGAGCTGTTTTTT. Its protein product is CAWRWTSGGELFF. V and J are TRBV30 and TRBJ2-2; the match to TRBD2 covers 11 bases. The CDR3 is 13 amino acids. J gave up 8 bases and V 5 bases, and 4 bases lay outside the gene matches. CDR1 is GTSNPN, CDR2 SVGIG, per germline (reference sequence).

This chain uses TRBV5-1 with TRBJ1-2; 7 bases align to TRBD1. CDR1 is SGHRS and CDR2 is YFSETQ in the germline V gene. The CDR3 spans 15 residues. After removal of 2 bases from V and 3 bases from J, the junction contained 7 bases not matched to a gene. The CDR3 region is CASSLRQGWDYGYTF. The CDR3 DNA sequence: TGCGCCAGCAGCTTAAGACAGGGATGGGACTATGGCTACACCTTC.

V and J are TRBV9 and TRBJ2-3; D is undetermined. CDR1 and CDR2 from the germline V gene are SGDLS and YYNGEE. Trimming cost V 3 bases and J 4 bases, with 12 bases left between them. The CDR3 length is 14 residues. The CDR3 loop reads CASSATPNPDTQYF. The CDR3 DNA sequence: TGTGCCAGCAGCGCCACTCCGAACCCAGATACGCAGTATTTT.

The gene calls are TRBV11-3 and TRBJ2-5, with D possibly called TRBD1 or TRBD2 (5 bases each). V was cut by 5 bases and J by 5 bases, with 9 bases left in between. In germline, CDR1 is SGHNT, CDR2 YENEEA. CDR3 length: 12 amino acids. CDR3 in amino acids: CASSRGDETQYF. DNA of the CDR3: TGTGCCAGCAGCCGAGGGGACGAGACCCAGTACTTC.

The chain joins TRBV5-6 to TRBJ1-2, with TRBD1 matching 7 bases. The V gene's germline CDR1 is SGHDT and CDR2 YYEEEE. Trimming took 4 bases from V and 2 from J; bases not matched to a gene: 2. The length of the CDR3 is 13 residues. The CDR3 here is CASSRQGNYGYTF. The CDR3 coding sequence is TGTGCCAGCAGCCGACAGGGCAACTATGGCTACACCTTC.

The chain recombines TRBV6-5 with TRBJ1-1, with a possible D match to TRBD1 (5 bases). The CDR3 is 15 residues long. The V end was cut by 6 bases, the J end by 0 bases, with 14 bases between. Germline CDR1 and CDR2: MNHEY and SVGAGI. In DNA, the CDR3 is TGTGCCAGCAGCCGCGGGGTGGGGCTGAACACTGAAGCTTTCTTT. This codes for CASSRGVGLNTEAFF.

The chain is built from TRBV4-1 and TRBJ2-1; 10 positions agree with TRBD2. The CDR3 is made up of 16 amino acids. The V segment lost 2 bases and the J segment 7 bases; nucleotides outside the gene matches: 8. The germline gives CDR1 MGHRA, CDR2 YSYEKL. CDR3 DNA sequence: TGCGCCAGCAGCCAACATAGCGGGGGGAGTAAGAATGAGCAGTTCTTC. This codes for CASSQHSGGSKNEQFF.

This clone appeared a few times. This rearrangement joins TRBV6-1 to TRBJ1-6, with D perhaps TRBD1 (5 bases). Germline CDR1 and CDR2: MNHNS and SASEGT. Trimming removed 2 bases from V and 10 bases from J, with 15 bases in between. The CDR3 contains 15 residues. As DNA, the CDR3 is TGTGCCAGCAGTGAACAAAAGGGGTCAAGGTCACCCCTCCACTTT. It yields the protein CASSEQKGSRSPLHF.